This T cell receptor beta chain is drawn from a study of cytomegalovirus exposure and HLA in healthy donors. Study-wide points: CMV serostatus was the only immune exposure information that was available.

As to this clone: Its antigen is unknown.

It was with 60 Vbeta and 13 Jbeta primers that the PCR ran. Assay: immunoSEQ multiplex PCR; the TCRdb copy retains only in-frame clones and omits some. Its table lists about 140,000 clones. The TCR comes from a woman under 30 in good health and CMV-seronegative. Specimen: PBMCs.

The CDR3 nucleotides read TGTGCCAGCAGCACCTCCGGGACAGTATATGGCTACACCTTC. Translated, it gives CASSTSGTVYGYTF. The V gene is TRBV7-9, the J gene TRBJ1-2, with 7 bases matching TRBD1. Germline V gene data show CDR1 as SEHNR and CDR2 as FQNEAQ (reference sequence). With V trimmed by 5 bases and J by 5 bases, 8 bases remained unmatched. The CDR3 has 14 residues.